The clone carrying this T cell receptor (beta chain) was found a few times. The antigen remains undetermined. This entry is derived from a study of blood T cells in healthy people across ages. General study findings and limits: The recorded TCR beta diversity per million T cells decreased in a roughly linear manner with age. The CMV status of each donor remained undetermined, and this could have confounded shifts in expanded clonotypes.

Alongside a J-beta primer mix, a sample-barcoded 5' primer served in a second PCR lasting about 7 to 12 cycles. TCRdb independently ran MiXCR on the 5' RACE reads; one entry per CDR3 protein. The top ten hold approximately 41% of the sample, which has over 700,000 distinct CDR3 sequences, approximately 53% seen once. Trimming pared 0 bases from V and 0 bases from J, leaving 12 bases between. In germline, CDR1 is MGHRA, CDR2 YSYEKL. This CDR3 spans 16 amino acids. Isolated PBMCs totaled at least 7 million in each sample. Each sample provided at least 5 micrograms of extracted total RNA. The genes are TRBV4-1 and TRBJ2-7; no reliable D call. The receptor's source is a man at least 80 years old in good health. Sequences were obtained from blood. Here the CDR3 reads CASSQDSLISSYEQYF. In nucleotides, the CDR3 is TGCGCCAGCAGCCAAGATAGCCTGATTAGCTCCTACGAGCAGTACTTC.